The 23 T cell receptor beta chains reported below all come from one sample, sequenced in a study of blood T cells in healthy people across ages. A J-beta primer mix and a sample-barcoded 5' primer were used in a second PCR of about 7 to 12 cycles. TCRdb used MiXCR to reprocess the 5' RACE reads, holding one entry per CDR3 protein. The sample holds some 1.1 million distinct CDR3 sequences, less than 45% seen once. What was sequenced was blood. The receptors originated from a man between 18 and 35 years old in good health.

The chain employs TRBV6-2 or TRBV6-3 and TRBJ2-1, with 8 nucleotides matching TRBD1. This CDR3 contains 13 residues. V lost 6 bases to trimming and J lost 8 bases; unmatched junction nucleotides: 6. The germline CDR1 and CDR2 sequences are MNHEY and SVGEGT. CDR3 sequence: CASSWGQVYEQFF. CDR3 in DNA: TGTGCCAGCAGCTGGGGACAGGTTTATGAGCAGTTCTTC.

V usage is TRBV6-2 or TRBV6-3 and J usage is TRBJ2-4, with D tentatively TRBD1 (6 bases). Germline CDR1 is MNHEY and CDR2 is SVGEGT. With 7 bases removed from V and 8 bases from J, the gap between germline ends came to 18 bases. CDR3 length equals 14 residues. The CDR3 nucleotides are TGTGCCAGCAATGAGGCAGGGGAAGTTGACATTCAGTACTTC. Protein: CASNEAGEVDIQYF.

This clonotype was seen only a few times. The V gene is TRBV20-1, the J gene TRBJ1-5, with 9 bases aligning to TRBD1. The germline gives CDR1 DFQATT, CDR2 SNEGSKA (reference sequence). The V segment lost 4 bases and the J segment 6 bases; nucleotides outside the gene matches: 7. The CDR3 totals 14 residues. Here the CDR3 reads CSANPGQGFQPQHF. The CDR3 DNA reads as TGCAGTGCTAATCCGGGACAGGGTTTTCAGCCCCAGCATTTT.

The rearrangement joins TRBV24-1 to TRBJ1-1; the D gene is possibly TRBD1 (5 bases). CDR1 and CDR2 (germline): KGHDR, SFDVKD. CDR3 length: 13 residues. V gave up 7 bases and J gave up 1 base, with 9 bases separating them. The chain's CDR3 is CATRGTGNTEAFF. The CDR3 nucleotides are TGTGCCACCAGGGGAACAGGGAACACTGAAGCTTTCTTT.

This clonotype was observed a few times. J is TRBJ1-2 and V is TRBV6-6; TRBD1 agrees at 9 bases. This CDR3 is 13 amino acids long. Losses at the gene ends were 5 bases for V and 8 bases for J; bases not matched to a gene: 6. Germline assignment: CDR1 MNHNY and CDR2 SVGAGI (reference sequence). The CDR3 sequence: CASSAQGAQGYTF. CDR3 nucleotide sequence: TGTGCCAGCAGTGCACAGGGGGCTCAGGGCTACACCTTC.

This clonotype was found many times. The V call is TRBV12-3 or TRBV12-4, the J call TRBJ1-1; 7 bases fit TRBD1. The CDR3 extends over 12 amino acids. The ends lost 4 bases at V and 12 bases at J; junction bases unmatched: 8. CDR3 residues: CASSSQTGRSFF. The CDR3 coding sequence is TGTGCCAGCAGTTCCCAGACAGGGAGGTCTTTCTTT.

This chain joins TRBV5-1 and TRBJ2-4; TRBD1 agrees at 9 bases. The V gene end was trimmed by 3 bases and the J gene end by 0 bases; junction bases not matched to a gene: 4. Germline V lookup: CDR1 SGHRS, CDR2 YFSETQ. The CDR3 totals 16 residues. CDR3 residues: CASSSGQGGAKNIQYF. DNA of the CDR3: TGCGCCAGCAGCTCGGGACAGGGTGGAGCCAAAAACATTCAGTACTTC.

This clonotype was detected only a few times. The chain employs TRBV11-1 and TRBJ2-3, with a tentative D call TRBD2 (7 bases). The germline V and J ends were trimmed by 5 bases and 2 bases, with 17 bases remaining between them. The CDR3 is made up of 16 amino acids. Looked up from germline, CDR1 is SGHAT and CDR2 is FQDESV (reference sequence). CDR3 in amino acids: CASSPRRGPFTDTQYF. The CDR3 region has the DNA TGTGCCAGCAGCCCACGGCGGGGGCCCTTCACAGATACGCAGTATTTT.

The chain couples TRBV4-1 to TRBJ1-5; D is possibly TRBD1 (6 bases). CDR1 is MGHRA, CDR2 YSYEKL, per germline. V lost 1 base and J lost 2, with 12 bases in between. The CDR3 covers 16 residues. The CDR3 DNA reads TGCGCCAGCAGCCAAGTAGAGGGGGTTGGCAATCAGCCCCAGCATTTT. Translated: CASSQVEGVGNQPQHF.

The rearrangement links TRBV5-6 to TRBJ2-7, with 7 bases that match TRBD1. Germline CDR1 is SGHDT and CDR2 is YYEEEE. This CDR3 is 15 amino acids long. The V segment lost 3 bases and the J segment 3 bases; nucleotides outside the gene matches: 9. CDR3 nucleotides: TGTGCCAGCAGCTCCGGGACAGCATCTTACTACGAGCAGTACTTC. This codes for CASSSGTASYYEQYF.

This clonotype has more than one count but fewer than ten. J is TRBJ2-1 and V is TRBV24-1; D is uncertain. Deletions cut 3 bases from V and 6 bases from J, with 8 bases between. The V gene's germline CDR1 is KGHDR and CDR2 SFDVKD. The CDR3 loop spans 13 amino acids. CDR3 in amino acids: CATSDLVSNEQFF. CDR3 DNA: TGTGCCACCAGTGATCTCGTGAGCAATGAGCAGTTCTTC.

V is TRBV6-5 and J is TRBJ1-2, with a tentative D call TRBD1 (6 bases). V dropped 11 bases and J dropped 7 bases, with 17 bases sitting between them. There are 12 residues in the CDR3. Germline V lookup: CDR1 MNHEY, CDR2 SVGAGI. The CDR3: CAAVDSRSGYTF. The CDR3 region has the DNA TGTGCCGCGGTGGACAGCAGGTCTGGCTACACCTTC.

There are a few counts of this clonotype. This sequence joins TRBV29-1 and TRBJ2-5; 8 nucleotides line up with TRBD2. CDR1 is SQVTM, CDR2 ANQGSEA, per germline. V trimming: 5 bases; J trimming: 0 bases; junction bases outside the gene matches: 8. The CDR3 contains 15 residues. The CDR3 coding sequence is TGCAGCGTTAAAGGTTCGGGGGGGAACCAAGAGACCCAGTACTTC. It is translated as CSVKGSGGNQETQYF.

This clonotype turned up a few times. The chain recombines TRBV20-1 with TRBJ1-4; D gene unclear. This CDR3 is built from 17 residues. Germline CDR1 and CDR2: DFQATT and SNEGSKA (reference sequence). Trimming took 2 bases from V and 8 from J, leaving 24 bases between them. The CDR3 sequence is CSARRAGTLLILEKLFF. CDR3 DNA: TGCAGTGCTAGAAGGGCAGGAACACTACTAATCCTGGAAAAACTGTTTTTT.

The V gene is TRBV2, the J gene TRBJ1-2; 7 nucleotides agree with TRBD1. The ends lost 6 bases at V and 8 bases at J; junction bases unmatched: 9. This CDR3 has 13 residues. CDR1 SNHLY and CDR2 FYNNEI come from the germline V gene. The CDR3 loop is CASSGDSGKGYTF. DNA of the CDR3: TGTGCCAGCAGCGGGGACAGCGGAAAAGGCTACACCTTC.

This clonotype was seen a few times. The chain links TRBV4-2 to TRBJ2-5; D not certain. Looked up from germline, CDR1 is LGHNA and CDR2 is YNFKEQ. V lost 5 bases, J lost 5 bases, and 6 bases lay in between. CDR3 length: 11 residues. CDR3 nucleotide sequence: TGTGCCAGCAGCAAAATGGAGACCCAGTACTTC. Translated: CASSKMETQYF.

The genes are TRBV29-1 and TRBJ1-1, with unresolved D. CDR3 size: 10 residues. The germline V and J ends were trimmed by 5 bases and 6 bases, with 7 bases remaining between them. The V gene's germline CDR1 is SQVTM and CDR2 ANQGSEA. The CDR3 region is CSVRSAEAFF. Here the CDR3 DNA reads TGCAGCGTTCGATCTGCTGAAGCTTTCTTT.

A few counts support this clonotype. J is TRBJ2-5 and V is TRBV20-1, with D possibly being TRBD2 (5 bases). The CDR3 covers 13 residues. Per the germline V gene, CDR1 is DFQATT and CDR2 is SNEGSKA (reference sequence). V shed 2 bases and J shed 5 bases, with 12 bases lying between them. CDR3 sequence (DNA): TGCAGTGCTAGATTGGACGGGGTCGAGACCCAGTACTTC. This encodes CSARLDGVETQYF.

For this clonotype: A much larger clone differs from this one at a single base, so this may be a read error. The chain links TRBV20-1 to TRBJ2-3, with D perhaps matching TRBD1 (6 bases). The CDR3 is 15 residues long. Germline loops: CDR1 DFQATT, CDR2 SNEGSKA (reference sequence). The CDR3 nucleotides are TGCAGTACTAGTAAGGTAGACAGGACCACAGATACGCAGTATTTT. It yields the protein CSTSKVDRTTDTQYF.

This clonotype was counted many times. This chain uses TRBV20-1 with TRBJ1-2; D not certain. In germline, CDR1 is DFQATT, CDR2 SNEGSKA (reference sequence). Trimming shortened V by 0 bases and J by 2 bases, and 10 bases separated the two germline ends. The CDR3 runs to 14 residues. The CDR3 sequence is CSARDSSWNYGYTF. DNA for the CDR3: TGCAGTGCTAGAGATTCTTCGTGGAACTATGGCTACACCTTC.

A word on this clonotype: A read error may produce the germline difference seen at one junction end. The chain combines TRBV5-6 with TRBJ2-7; D gene unclear. This CDR3 comprises 11 residues. Germline loops: CDR1 SGHDT, CDR2 YYEEEE. CDR3 bases: TGTGCCGGCAGCTTGGATCACGAGCAGTACTTC. This codes for CAGSLDHEQYF.

This clonotype was seen just once. The chain has TRBV4-2 and TRBJ2-3; D might be TRBD2 (7 bases). V dropped 0 bases and J dropped 4 bases, with 14 bases sitting between them. Looked up from germline, CDR1 is LGHNA and CDR2 is YNFKEQ. This CDR3 spans 16 amino acids. Written as DNA, the CDR3 is TGTGCCAGCAGCCAAGATATAACGGGGGGCTCAGATACGCAGTATTTT. Its translation is CASSQDITGGSDTQYF.

J is TRBJ2-1 and V is TRBV7-6; possibly TRBD1 or TRBD2 for D (5 bases each). Trimming took off 2 bases at V and 10 bases at J, with 12 bases between the two ends. The germline V gene has CDR1 SGHVS and CDR2 FNYEAQ. The CDR3 extends over 13 amino acids. CDR3 protein: CASSLYQRGEQFF. In DNA form, the CDR3 reads TGTGCCAGCAGCTTATACCAGAGGGGCGAGCAGTTCTTC.